The 16 T cell receptor beta chains below come from one sample, sequenced in a study of neoadjuvant anti-PD-1 for oral cavity cancer. The method was immunoSEQ multiplex PCR; TCRdb's version includes in-frame clones alone and lacks a portion of them. The data hold some 40,000 clones, with 38% observed a single time. Stated time point: after neoadjuvant nivolumab, at surgical resection. The input for sequencing was tumor tissue, taken after nivolumab (anti-PD-1) treatment. All receptors come from a person between 40 and 80 years old with oral cavity squamous cell carcinoma.

This clone was seen a handful of times. The rearrangement links TRBV7-8 to TRBJ2-5; 7 nucleotides align to TRBD2. The V segment lost 5 bases and the J segment 7 bases; nucleotides outside the gene matches: 13. The CDR3 spans 15 residues. Germline V gene lookup returns CDR1 SGHVS and CDR2 FQNEAQ. This CDR3 reads CASSRESPERGTQYF. The CDR3 nucleotides are TGTGCCAGCAGCCGTGAGTCGCCAGAGCGGGGGACCCAGTACTTC.

This clone appeared a few times. CDR3 amino acids: CAWSVGTNTGELFF. DNA for the CDR3: TGTGCCTGGAGTGTAGGAACGAACACCGGGGAGCTGTTTTTT. The V gene is TRBV30, the J gene TRBJ2-2; no reliable D call. CDR1 is GTSNPN, CDR2 SVGIG, per germline (reference sequence). Deletions cut 0 bases from V and 0 bases from J, with 5 bases between. There are 14 residues in the CDR3. Full variable domain (outside the CDR3, taken from reference TRBV30 and TRBJ2-2): SQTIHQWPATLVQPVGSPLSLECTVEGTSNPNLYWYRQAAGRGLQLLFYSVGIGQISSEVPQNLSASRPQDRQFILSSKKLLLSDSGFYLCAWSVGTNTGELFFGEGSRLTVL.

V gene TRBV19 combines with J gene TRBJ2-2; D is perhaps TRBD2 (6 bases). The CDR3 extends over 14 amino acids. Trimming shortened V by 3 bases and J by 6 bases, and 11 bases separated the two germline ends. CDR1 is LNHDA, CDR2 SQIVND, per germline (reference sequence). CDR3 protein: CASSISRRAGELFF. The DNA for the CDR3 is TGTGCCAGTAGTATTAGTCGGAGGGCCGGGGAGCTGTTTTTT.

The chain couples TRBV5-1 to TRBJ2-1, with D tentatively TRBD2 (7 bases). The ends were cut back, 4 bases at V and 8 bases at J, with 19 bases in the middle. The CDR3 covers 15 residues. Per germline, CDR1 SGHRS and CDR2 YFSETQ. DNA for the CDR3: TGCGCCAGCAGCCCGTCGGATACAGGGAGGGATGAGCAGTTCTTC. Residues: CASSPSDTGRDEQFF. Full variable domain (remainder filled in from reference TRBV5-1 and TRBJ2-1): KAGVTQTPRYLIKTRGQQVTLSCSPISGHRSVSWYQQTPGQGLQFLFEYFSETQRNKGNFPGRFSGRQFSNSRSEMNVSTLELGDSALYLCASSPSDTGRDEQFFGPGTRLTVL.

This chain links TRBV25-1 with TRBJ2-1, with 15 bases fitting TRBD2. This CDR3 has 17 residues. Germline CDR1 MGHDK, CDR2 SYGVNS. With V trimmed by 1 base and J by 9 bases, 7 bases remained unmatched. The CDR3 DNA is TGTGCCAGCAGTGAATCTTGGACTAGCGGGAGGGGGATTGAGCAGTTCTTC. Translated, it gives CASSESWTSGRGIEQFF.

The chain is built from TRBV12-5 and TRBJ2-5; D gene unclear. Germline CDR1 is LGHNT and CDR2 is FRNRAP. This CDR3 contains 13 residues. With 6 bases removed from V and 5 bases from J, the gap between germline ends came to 13 bases. CDR3 region: CASGLSGDETQYF. The CDR3 DNA follows: TGTGCTAGTGGCCTCAGTGGAGACGAGACCCAGTACTTC.

This clone was found a few times. The chain recombines TRBV18 with TRBJ1-1; no clear D gene. Trimming pared 0 bases from V and 4 bases from J, leaving 18 bases between. Germline-derived CDR1 and CDR2 are KGHSH and LQKENI. The CDR3 runs to 17 residues. DNA for the CDR3: TGTGCCAGCTCACCACCGATCGGTGCCAACTTGGGCACTGAAGCTTTCTTT. Translation: CASSPPIGANLGTEAFF.

At least ten counts were recorded for this clone. The chain is built from TRBV7-9 and TRBJ2-1; D might be TRBD1 (6 bases). The V end was cut by 3 bases, the J end by 7 bases, with 13 bases between. CDR1 and CDR2 (germline): SEHNR, FQNEAQ (reference sequence). The CDR3 covers 14 residues. CDR3 bases: TGTGCCAGCAGCTTTCAGGGGAATATGAATGAGCAGTTCTTC. Translated: CASSFQGNMNEQFF.

V is TRBV19 and J is TRBJ1-4; tentatively, D is TRBD1 (6 bases). Germline V lookup: CDR1 LNHDA, CDR2 SQIVND (reference sequence). The V and J ends lost 5 bases and 6 bases respectively, with 19 bases between them. The length of the CDR3 is 16 residues. CDR3 bases: TGTGCCAGTAGTGCTCTCCCCGGCAGGGGTGATGAAAAACTGTTTTTT. As protein: CASSALPGRGDEKLFF.

This rearrangement joins TRBV7-9 to TRBJ2-7; D ambiguous. The ends were cut back, 2 bases at V and 3 bases at J, with 8 bases in the middle. The CDR3 covers 13 residues. Germline V lookup: CDR1 SEHNR, CDR2 FQNEAQ (reference sequence). For the CDR3, the DNA is TGTGCCAGCAGCTTAATTGGAATCTACGAGCAGTACTTC. Its translation: CASSLIGIYEQYF.

This clone was picked up a small number of times. The V call is TRBV27, the J call TRBJ2-1, with D tentatively TRBD2 (5 bases). The CDR3 extends over 16 amino acids. Germline CDR1 is MNHEY and CDR2 is SMNVEV (reference sequence). V lost 4 bases, J lost 4 bases, and 17 bases lay in between. The DNA of the CDR3 is TGTGCCAGCAGTTATGGGCGGTCGGGGATATACAATGAGCAGTTCTTC. It yields the protein CASSYGRSGIYNEQFF.

The chain combines TRBV6-4 with TRBJ2-3; 10 positions agree with TRBD2. J was trimmed by 4 bases and V by 6 bases; bases with no gene match: 7. Germline V gene lookup returns CDR1 MRHNA and CDR2 SNTAGT. The CDR3 totals 15 residues. In nucleotides, the CDR3 is TGTGCCAGCAGCCATACTAGCGGGACCGCAGATACGCAGTATTTT. It translates to CASSHTSGTADTQYF.

This rearrangement joins TRBV19 to TRBJ2-1; the D is unclear. The germline CDR1 and CDR2 sequences are LNHDA and SQIVND (reference sequence). V was shortened by 3 bases and J by 7 bases, with 13 bases between the two germline ends. The CDR3 is 14 residues long. The DNA for the CDR3 is TGTGCCAGTAGTATCCCGGGCAGGAAGAATGAGCAGTTCTTC. This encodes CASSIPGRKNEQFF.

This chain links TRBV4-1 with TRBJ1-2; D is unresolved. CDR1 is MGHRA and CDR2 is YSYEKL in the germline V gene. The V and J ends lost 1 base and 4 bases respectively, with 10 bases between them. CDR3 size: 14 residues. CDR3 sequence (DNA): TGCGCCAGCAGCCAAGTCTTTCGCGTCTATGGCTACACCTTC. This codes for CASSQVFRVYGYTF.

In DNA, the CDR3 is TGTGCCAGCAGCTTCCGACAGGGGGATGGCTACACCTTC. This gives the protein CASSFRQGDGYTF. V gene TRBV7-3 combines with J gene TRBJ1-2; 9 positions match TRBD1. V shed 3 bases, J shed 6 bases, and the junction held 2 bases outside the gene matches. This CDR3 has 13 residues. The germline V gene has CDR1 SGHTA and CDR2 FQGTGA. Drawing the rest from reference TRBV7-3 and TRBJ1-2, the complete variable domain is GAGVSQTPSNKVTEKGKYVELRCDPISGHTALYWYRQSLGQGPEFLIYFQGTGAADDSGLPNDRFFAVRPEGSVSTLKIQRTERGDSAVYLCASSFRQGDGYTFGSGTRLTVV.

This chain connects TRBV19 to TRBJ2-7; D not certain. Deletions cut 4 bases from V and 2 bases from J, with 6 bases between. The germline V gene has CDR1 LNHDA and CDR2 SQIVND (reference sequence). The CDR3 extends over 12 amino acids. The CDR3 DNA follows: TGTGCCAGTAGTAATCGGCCCTACGAGCAGTACTTC. Encoded protein: CASSNRPYEQYF.